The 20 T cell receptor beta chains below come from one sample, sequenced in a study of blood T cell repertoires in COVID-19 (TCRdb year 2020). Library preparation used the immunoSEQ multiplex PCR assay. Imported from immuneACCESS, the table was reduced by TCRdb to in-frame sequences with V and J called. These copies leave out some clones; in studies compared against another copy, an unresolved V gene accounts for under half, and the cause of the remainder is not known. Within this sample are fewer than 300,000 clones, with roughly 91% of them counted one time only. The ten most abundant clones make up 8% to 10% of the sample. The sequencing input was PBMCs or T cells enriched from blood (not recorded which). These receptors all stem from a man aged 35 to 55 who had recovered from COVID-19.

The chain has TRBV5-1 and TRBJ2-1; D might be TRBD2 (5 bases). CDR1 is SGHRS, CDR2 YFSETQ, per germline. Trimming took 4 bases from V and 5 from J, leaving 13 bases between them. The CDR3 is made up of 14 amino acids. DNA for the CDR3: TGCGCCAGCAGCCGTTTTCCAGCGGACAATGAGCAGTTCTTC. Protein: CASSRFPADNEQFF.

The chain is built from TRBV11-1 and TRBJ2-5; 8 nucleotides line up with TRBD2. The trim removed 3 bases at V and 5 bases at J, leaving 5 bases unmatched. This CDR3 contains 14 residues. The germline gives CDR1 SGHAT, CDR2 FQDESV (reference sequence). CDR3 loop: CASSFLTSVETQYF. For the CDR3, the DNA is TGTGCCAGCAGCTTCCTGACTAGCGTGGAGACCCAGTACTTC.

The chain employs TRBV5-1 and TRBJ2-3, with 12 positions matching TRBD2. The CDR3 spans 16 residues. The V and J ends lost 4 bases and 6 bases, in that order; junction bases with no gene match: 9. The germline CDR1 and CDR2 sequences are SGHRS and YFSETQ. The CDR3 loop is CASSGGASGGADTQYF. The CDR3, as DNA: TGCGCCAGCAGCGGGGGGGCTAGCGGGGGGGCCGATACGCAGTATTTT. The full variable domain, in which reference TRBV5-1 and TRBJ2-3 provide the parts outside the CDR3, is KAGVTQTPRYLIKTRGQQVTLSCSPISGHRSVSWYQQTPGQGLQFLFEYFSETQRNKGNFPGRFSGRQFSNSRSEMNVSTLELGDSALYLCASSGGASGGADTQYFGPGTRLTVL.

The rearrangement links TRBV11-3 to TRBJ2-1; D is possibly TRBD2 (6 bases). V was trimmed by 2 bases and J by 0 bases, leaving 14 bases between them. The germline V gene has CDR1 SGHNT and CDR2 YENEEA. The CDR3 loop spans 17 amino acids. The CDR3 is CASSLSVPGGSYNEQFF. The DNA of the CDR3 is TGTGCCAGCAGCTTATCGGTCCCCGGGGGCTCCTACAATGAGCAGTTCTTC.

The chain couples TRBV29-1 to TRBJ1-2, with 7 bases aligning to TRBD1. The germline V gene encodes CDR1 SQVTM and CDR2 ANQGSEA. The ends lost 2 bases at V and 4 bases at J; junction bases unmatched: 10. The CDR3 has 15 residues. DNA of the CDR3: TGCAGCGTTGAACGCCGGGACAGTAACATCTATGGCTACACCTTC. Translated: CSVERRDSNIYGYTF. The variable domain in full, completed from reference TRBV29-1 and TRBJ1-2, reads SAVISQKPSRDICQRGTSLTIQCQVDSQVTMMFWYRQQPGQSLTLIATANQGSEATYESGFVIDKFPISRPNLTFSTLTVSNMSPEDSSIYLCSVERRDSNIYGYTFGSGTRLTVV.

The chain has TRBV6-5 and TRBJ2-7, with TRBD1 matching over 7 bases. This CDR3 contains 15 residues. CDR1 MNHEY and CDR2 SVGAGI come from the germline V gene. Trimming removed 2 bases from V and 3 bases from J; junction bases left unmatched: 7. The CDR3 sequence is CASSYLHRGNYEQYF. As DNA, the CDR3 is TGTGCCAGCAGTTACCTACACAGGGGAAACTACGAGCAGTACTTC.

In DNA form, the CDR3 reads TGTGCCAGCTCACCTGGACAGAACACAGATACGCAGTATTTT. This sequence encodes CASSPGQNTDTQYF. The chain uses TRBV18 and TRBJ2-3; the D gene is possibly TRBD1 (6 bases). The CDR3 loop spans 14 amino acids. Trimming removed 3 bases from V and 2 bases from J, with 9 bases in between. Germline values: CDR1 KGHSH, CDR2 LQKENI.

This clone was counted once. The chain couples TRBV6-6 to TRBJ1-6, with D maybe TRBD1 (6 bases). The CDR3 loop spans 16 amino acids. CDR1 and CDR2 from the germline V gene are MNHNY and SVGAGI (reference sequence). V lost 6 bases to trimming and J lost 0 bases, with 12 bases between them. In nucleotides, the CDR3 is TGTGCCAGCAGGGTGGGCAGGGGCTCCTATAATTCACCCCTCCACTTT. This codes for CASRVGRGSYNSPLHF.

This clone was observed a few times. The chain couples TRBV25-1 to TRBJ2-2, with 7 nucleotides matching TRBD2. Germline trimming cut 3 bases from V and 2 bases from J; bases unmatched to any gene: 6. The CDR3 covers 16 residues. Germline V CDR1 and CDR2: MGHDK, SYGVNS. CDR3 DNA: TGTGCCAGCAGTGACTTGGGACTAAGTAACACCGGGGAGCTGTTTTTT. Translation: CASSDLGLSNTGELFF.

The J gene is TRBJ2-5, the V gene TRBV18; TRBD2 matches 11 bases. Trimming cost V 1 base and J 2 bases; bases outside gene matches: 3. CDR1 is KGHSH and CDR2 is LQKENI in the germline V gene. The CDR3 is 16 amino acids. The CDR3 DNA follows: TGTGCCAGCTCACCACTAGCGGGGGGGAGTCAAGAGACCCAGTACTTC. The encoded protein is CASSPLAGGSQETQYF.

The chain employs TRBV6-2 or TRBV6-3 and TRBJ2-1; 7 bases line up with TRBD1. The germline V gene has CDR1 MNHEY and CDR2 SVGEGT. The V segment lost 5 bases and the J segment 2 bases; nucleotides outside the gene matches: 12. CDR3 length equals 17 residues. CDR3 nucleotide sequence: TGTGCCAGCAGTGATTCACCGACAGGGAGTACCTACAATGAGCAGTTCTTC. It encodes CASSDSPTGSTYNEQFF.

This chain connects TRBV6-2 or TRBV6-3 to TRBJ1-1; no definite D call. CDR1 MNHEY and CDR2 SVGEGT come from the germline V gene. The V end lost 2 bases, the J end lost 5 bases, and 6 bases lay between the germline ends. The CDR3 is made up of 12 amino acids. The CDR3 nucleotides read TGTGCCAGCAGTTACACGGGAACTGAAGCTTTCTTT. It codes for CASSYTGTEAFF.

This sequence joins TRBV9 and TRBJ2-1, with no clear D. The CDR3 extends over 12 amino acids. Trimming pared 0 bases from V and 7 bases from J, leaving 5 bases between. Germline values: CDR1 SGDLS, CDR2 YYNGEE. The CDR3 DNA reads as TGTGCCAGCAGCGTAGGTCTGAATGAGCAGTTCTTC. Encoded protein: CASSVGLNEQFF. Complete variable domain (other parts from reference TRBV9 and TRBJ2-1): DSGVTQTPKHLITATGQRVTLRCSPRSGDLSVYWYQQSLDQGLQFLIQYYNGEERAKGNILERFSAQQFPDLHSELNLSSLELGDSALYFCASSVGLNEQFFGPGTRLTVL.

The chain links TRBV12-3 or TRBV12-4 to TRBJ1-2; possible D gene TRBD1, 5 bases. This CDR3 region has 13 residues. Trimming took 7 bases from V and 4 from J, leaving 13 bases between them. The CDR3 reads CASTERDLYGYTF. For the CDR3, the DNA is TGTGCCAGCACTGAGCGGGACCTCTATGGCTACACCTTC.

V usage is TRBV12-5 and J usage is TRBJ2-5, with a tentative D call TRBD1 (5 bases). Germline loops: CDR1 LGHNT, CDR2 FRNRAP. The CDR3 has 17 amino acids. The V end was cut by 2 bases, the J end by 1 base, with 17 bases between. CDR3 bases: TGTGCTAGTGGTTTGTCAAGGGGCCCCCGAACCCAAGAGACCCAGTACTTC. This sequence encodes CASGLSRGPRTQETQYF. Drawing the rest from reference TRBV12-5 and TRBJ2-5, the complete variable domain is DARVTQTPRHKVTEMGQEVTMRCQPILGHNTVFWYRQTMMQGLELLAYFRNRAPLDDSGMPKDRFSAEMPDATLATLKIQPSEPRDSAVYFCASGLSRGPRTQETQYFGPGTRLLVL.

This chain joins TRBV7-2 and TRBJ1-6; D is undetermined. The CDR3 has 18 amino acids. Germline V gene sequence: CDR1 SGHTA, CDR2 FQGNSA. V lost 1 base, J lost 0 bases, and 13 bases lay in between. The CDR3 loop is CASSLVPIGSSYNSPLHF. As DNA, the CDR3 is TGTGCCAGCAGCTTAGTTCCTATCGGGAGCTCCTATAATTCACCCCTCCACTTT.

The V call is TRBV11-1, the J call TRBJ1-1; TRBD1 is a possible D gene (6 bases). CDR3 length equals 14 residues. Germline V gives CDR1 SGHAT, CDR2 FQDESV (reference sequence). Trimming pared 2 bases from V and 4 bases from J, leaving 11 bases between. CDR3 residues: CASSLRGASTEAFF. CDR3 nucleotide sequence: TGTGCCAGCAGCTTACGGGGGGCGAGCACTGAAGCTTTCTTT.

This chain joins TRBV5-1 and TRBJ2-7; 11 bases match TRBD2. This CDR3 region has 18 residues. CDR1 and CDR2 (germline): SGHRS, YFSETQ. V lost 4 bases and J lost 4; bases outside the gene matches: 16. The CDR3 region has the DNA TGCGCCAGCAGCCGCCGGACAGGGGTGGGGACTAGCGGTTACGAGCAGTACTTC. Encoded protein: CASSRRTGVGTSGYEQYF.

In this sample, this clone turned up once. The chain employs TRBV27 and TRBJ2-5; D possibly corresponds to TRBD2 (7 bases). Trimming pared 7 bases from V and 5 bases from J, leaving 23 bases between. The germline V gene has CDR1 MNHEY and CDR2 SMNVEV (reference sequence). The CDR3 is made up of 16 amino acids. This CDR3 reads CASTPWGGAARETQYF. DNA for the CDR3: TGTGCCAGCACCCCATGGGGGGGGGCCGCCCGGGAGACCCAGTACTTC.

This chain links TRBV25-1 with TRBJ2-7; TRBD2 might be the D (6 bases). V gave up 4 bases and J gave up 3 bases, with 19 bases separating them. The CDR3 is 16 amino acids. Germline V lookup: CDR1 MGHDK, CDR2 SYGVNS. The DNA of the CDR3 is TGTGCCAGCAGTGGGACCAAATATTCGGGACTCTACGAGCAGTACTTC. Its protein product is CASSGTKYSGLYEQYF.